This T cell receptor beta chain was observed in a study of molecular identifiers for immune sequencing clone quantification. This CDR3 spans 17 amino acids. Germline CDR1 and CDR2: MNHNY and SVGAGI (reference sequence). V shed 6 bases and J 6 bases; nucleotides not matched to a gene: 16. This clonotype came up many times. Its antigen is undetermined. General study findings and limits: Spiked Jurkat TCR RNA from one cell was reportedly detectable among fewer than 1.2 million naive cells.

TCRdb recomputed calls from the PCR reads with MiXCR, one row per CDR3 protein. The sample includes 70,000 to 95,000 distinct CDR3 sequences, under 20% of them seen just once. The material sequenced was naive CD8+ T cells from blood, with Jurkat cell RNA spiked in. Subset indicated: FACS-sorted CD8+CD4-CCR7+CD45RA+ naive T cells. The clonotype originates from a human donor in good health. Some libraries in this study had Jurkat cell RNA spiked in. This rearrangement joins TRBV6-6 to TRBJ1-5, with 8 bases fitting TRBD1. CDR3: CASSPDRGVSTAQPQHF. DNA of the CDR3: TGTGCCAGCAGCCCTGACAGGGGCGTATCGACAGCTCAGCCCCAGCATTTT.